This TCR beta chain emerged from a study of identical twins. TCRdb re-derived calls from the 5' RACE reads in MiXCR, one entry per CDR3 protein. In the table there are 430,000 or so distinct CDR3 sequences, approximately 24% of which are singletons. The V end lost 0 bases, the J end lost 4 bases, and 10 bases lay between the germline ends. The CDR3 length is 13 residues. The germline gives CDR1 GTSNPN, CDR2 SVGIG (reference sequence). The study's findings and limits: The conclusions drew on cross-sectional statistical analysis instead of tracking the same donors. Insertions were fewer in abundant cord blood beta clonotypes, whereas memory repertoires showed none of this pattern.

This clonotype showed up just a few times. No antigen is known for it. A further study also used this sample, focusing on T cells expressing NK-cell markers. That source reports: Among CD8+ T cells from several donors, dominant NKG2C+ clonotypes accounted for roughly 1.0-7.0%.

V and J are TRBV30 and TRBJ2-7, with a weak D call TRBD1 (5 bases). This sequence was found in a woman under 30 in good health. What was sequenced was CD4+ T cells sorted from blood. The CDR3, as DNA: TGTGCCTGGAGTGTACTATCAGGGTACGAGCAGTACTTC. Its protein is CAWSVLSGYEQYF.